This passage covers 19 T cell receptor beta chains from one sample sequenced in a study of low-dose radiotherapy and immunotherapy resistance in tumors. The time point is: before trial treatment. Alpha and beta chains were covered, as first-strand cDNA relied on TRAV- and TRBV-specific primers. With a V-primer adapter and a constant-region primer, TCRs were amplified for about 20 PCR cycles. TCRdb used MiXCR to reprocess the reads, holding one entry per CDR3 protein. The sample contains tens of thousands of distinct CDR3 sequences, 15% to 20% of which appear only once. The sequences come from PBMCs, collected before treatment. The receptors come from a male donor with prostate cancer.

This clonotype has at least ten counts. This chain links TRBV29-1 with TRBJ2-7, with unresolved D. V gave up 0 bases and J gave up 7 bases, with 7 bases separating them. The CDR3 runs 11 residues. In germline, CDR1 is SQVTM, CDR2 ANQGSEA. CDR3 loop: CSVEDFEEQYF. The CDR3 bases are TGCAGCGTTGAAGATTTCGAGGAGCAGTACTTC.

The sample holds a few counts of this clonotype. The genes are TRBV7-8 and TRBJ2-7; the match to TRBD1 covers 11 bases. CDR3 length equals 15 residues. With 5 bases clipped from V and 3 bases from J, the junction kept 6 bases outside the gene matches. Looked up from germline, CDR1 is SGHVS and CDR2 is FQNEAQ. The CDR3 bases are TGTGCCAGCAGCGAAAGGGGGACAGGGGGCTACGAGCAGTACTTC. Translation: CASSERGTGGYEQYF. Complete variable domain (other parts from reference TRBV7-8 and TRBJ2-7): GAGVSQSPRYKVAKRGQDVALRCDPISGHVSLFWYQQALGQGPEFLTYFQNEAQLDKSGLPSDRFFAERPEGSVSTLKIQRTQQEDSAVYLCASSERGTGGYEQYFGPGTRLTVT.

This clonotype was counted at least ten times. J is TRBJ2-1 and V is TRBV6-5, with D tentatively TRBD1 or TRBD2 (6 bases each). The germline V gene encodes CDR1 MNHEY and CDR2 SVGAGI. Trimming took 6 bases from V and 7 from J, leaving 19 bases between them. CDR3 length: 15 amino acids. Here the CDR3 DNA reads TGTGCCAGCAGACTCCCGGGGGCTTGGGGGAATGAGCAGTTCTTC. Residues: CASRLPGAWGNEQFF.

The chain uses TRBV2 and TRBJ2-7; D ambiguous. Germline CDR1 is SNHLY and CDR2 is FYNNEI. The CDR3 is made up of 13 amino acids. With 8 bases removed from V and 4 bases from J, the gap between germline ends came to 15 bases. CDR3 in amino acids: CASLPGPAYEQYF. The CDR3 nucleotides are TGTGCCAGCCTCCCAGGTCCCGCTTACGAGCAGTACTTC.

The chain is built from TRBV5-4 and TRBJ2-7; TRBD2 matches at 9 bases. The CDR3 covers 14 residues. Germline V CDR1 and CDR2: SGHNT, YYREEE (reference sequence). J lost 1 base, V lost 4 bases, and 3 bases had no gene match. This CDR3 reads CASSEGLASYEQYF. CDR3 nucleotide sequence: TGTGCCAGCAGCGAGGGACTAGCATCCTACGAGCAGTACTTC.

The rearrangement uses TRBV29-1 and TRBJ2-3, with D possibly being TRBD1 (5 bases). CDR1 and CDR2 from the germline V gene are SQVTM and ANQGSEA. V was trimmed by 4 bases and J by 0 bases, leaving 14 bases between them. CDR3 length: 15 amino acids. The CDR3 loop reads CSVGWGSVSTDTQYF. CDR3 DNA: TGCAGCGTTGGCTGGGGCAGCGTCAGCACAGATACGCAGTATTTT.

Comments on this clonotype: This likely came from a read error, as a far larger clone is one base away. For the CDR3, the DNA is TGTGCCAGCAGCCGCCCCCAAGCGGGCACCGGGGAGCTGTTTTTT. This translates into CASSRPQAGTGELFF. The genes are TRBV5-3 and TRBJ2-2; D perhaps matches TRBD2 (6 bases). TRBV5-3 is an ORF, and what it does is uncertain. The germline V and J ends were trimmed by 8 bases and 4 bases, with 18 bases remaining between them. The CDR3 is 15 residues long.

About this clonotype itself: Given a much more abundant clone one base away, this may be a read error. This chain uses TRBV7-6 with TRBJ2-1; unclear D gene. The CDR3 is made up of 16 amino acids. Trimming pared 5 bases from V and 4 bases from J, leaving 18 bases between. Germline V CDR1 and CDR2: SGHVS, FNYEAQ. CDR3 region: CASSVGRLAEYNEQFF. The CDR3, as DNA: TGTGCCAGCAGCGTTGGACGGTTGGCGGAGTACAATGAGCAGTTCTTC.

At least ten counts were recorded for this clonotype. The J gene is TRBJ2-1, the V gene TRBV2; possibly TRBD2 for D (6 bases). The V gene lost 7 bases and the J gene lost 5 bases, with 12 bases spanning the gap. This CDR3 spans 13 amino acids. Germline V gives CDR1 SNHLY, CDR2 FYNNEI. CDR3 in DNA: TGTGCCAGCATGCTAGCGCCTCACAATGAGCAGTTCTTC. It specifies CASMLAPHNEQFF. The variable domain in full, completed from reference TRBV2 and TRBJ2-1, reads EPEVTQTPSHQVTQMGQEVILRCVPISNHLYFYWYRQILGQKVEFLVSFYNNEISEKSEIFDDQFSVERPDGSNFTLKIRSTKLEDSAMYFCASMLAPHNEQFFGPGTRLTVL.

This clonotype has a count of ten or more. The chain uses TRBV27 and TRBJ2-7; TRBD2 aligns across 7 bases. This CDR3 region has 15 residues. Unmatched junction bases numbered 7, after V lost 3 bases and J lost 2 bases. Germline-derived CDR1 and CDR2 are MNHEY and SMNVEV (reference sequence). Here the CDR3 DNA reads TGTGCCAGCAGTTTGGGGGGGAGACCGGCCTACGAGCAGTACTTC. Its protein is CASSLGGRPAYEQYF.

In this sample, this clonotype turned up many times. CDR3 region: CAASAAGQITDTQYF. The CDR3 coding sequence is TGTGCCGCATCGGCGGCGGGGCAAATCACAGATACGCAGTATTTT. The J gene is TRBJ2-3, the V gene TRBV10-3; perhaps TRBD2 as D (6 bases). This CDR3 contains 15 residues. From germline, CDR1 is ENHRY and CDR2 SYGVKD. Trimming took off 11 bases at V and 2 bases at J, with 20 bases between the two ends.

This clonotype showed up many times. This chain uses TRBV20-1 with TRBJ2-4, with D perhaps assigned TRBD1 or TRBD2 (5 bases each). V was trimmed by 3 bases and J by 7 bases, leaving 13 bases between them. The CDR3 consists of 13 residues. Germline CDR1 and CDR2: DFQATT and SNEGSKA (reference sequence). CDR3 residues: CSASGTGRNIQYF. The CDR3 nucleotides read TGCAGTGCTAGCGGGACGGGTAGGAACATTCAGTACTTC.

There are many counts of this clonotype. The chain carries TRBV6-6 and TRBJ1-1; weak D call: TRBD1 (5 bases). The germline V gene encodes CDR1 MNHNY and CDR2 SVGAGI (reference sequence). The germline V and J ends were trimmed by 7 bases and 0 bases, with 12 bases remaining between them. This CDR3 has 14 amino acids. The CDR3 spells CASTQAGVNTEAFF. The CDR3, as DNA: TGTGCCAGCACCCAGGCGGGGGTGAACACTGAAGCTTTCTTT.

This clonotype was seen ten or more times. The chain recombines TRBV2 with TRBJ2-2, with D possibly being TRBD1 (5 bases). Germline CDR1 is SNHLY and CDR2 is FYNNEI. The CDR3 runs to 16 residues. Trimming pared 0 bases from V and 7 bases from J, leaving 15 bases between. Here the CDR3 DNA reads TGTGCCAGCAGTGAAGCAAGGAAAGGGGATCACGGGGAGCTGTTTTTT. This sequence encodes CASSEARKGDHGELFF.

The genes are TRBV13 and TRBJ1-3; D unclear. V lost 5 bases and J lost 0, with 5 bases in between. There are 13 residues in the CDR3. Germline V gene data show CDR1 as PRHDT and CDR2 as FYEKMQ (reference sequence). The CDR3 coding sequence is TGTGCCAGCAGCCCGACCTCTGGAAACACCATATATTTT. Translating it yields CASSPTSGNTIYF.

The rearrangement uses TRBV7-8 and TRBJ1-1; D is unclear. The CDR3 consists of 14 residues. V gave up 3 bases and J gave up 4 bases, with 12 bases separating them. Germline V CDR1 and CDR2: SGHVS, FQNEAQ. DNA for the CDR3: TGTGCCAGCAGCTTGCAGAGTTGGGGCACTGAAGCTTTCTTT. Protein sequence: CASSLQSWGTEAFF.

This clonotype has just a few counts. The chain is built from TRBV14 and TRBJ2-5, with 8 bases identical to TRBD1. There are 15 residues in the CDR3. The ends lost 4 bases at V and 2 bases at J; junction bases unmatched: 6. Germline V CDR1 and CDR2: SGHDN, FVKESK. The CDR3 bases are TGTGCCAGCAGCCTCACGAGGACAGGGCAAGAGACCCAGTACTTC. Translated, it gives CASSLTRTGQETQYF. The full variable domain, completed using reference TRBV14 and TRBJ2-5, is EAGVTQFPSHSVIEKGQTVTLRCDPISGHDNLYWYRRVMGKEIKFLLHFVKESKQDESGMPNNRFLAERTGGTYSTLKVQPAELEDSGVYFCASSLTRTGQETQYFGPGTRLLVL.

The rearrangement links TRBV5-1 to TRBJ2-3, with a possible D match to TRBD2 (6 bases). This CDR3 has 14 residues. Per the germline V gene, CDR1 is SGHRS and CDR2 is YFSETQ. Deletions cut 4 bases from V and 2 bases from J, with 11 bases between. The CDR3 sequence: CASSPWDSTDTQYF. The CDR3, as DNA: TGCGCCAGCAGCCCATGGGACTCCACAGATACGCAGTATTTT.

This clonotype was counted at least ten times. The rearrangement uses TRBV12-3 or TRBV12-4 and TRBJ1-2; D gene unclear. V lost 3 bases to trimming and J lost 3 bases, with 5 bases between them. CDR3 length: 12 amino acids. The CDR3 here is CASSFEDYGYTF. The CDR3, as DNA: TGTGCCAGCAGTTTCGAGGACTATGGCTACACCTTC.